This TCR beta chain was found in a study of monozygotic twins with inflammatory bowel disease (dated 2019 in TCRdb). Turning to the overall study: The complete study included approximately 28 monozygotic twin pairs: 19 IBD-discordant Danish pairs and nine German pairs, of which four were IBD-concordant and five were IBD-discordant. Each individual had, on average, about 151 000 unique TCRalpha sequences and 181 000 unique TCRbeta sequences available for analysis. Disease-associated traits were sought mainly through comparisons between IBD patients and their genetically identical healthy co-twins within discordant pairs.

CDR1 and CDR2, looked up from the germline V gene (reference sequence), are LNHNV and YYDKDF. Including cysteine and phenylalanine, the CDR3 has 15 amino acids. DNA was not recorded. The paper's findings and limits, for the study overall: The results gave no support for a single strong signal or clonotype linked to IBD. Because patients received different immunosuppressive treatments, the repertoires may have picked up extra background noise and variability between individuals. TCRbeta repertoire diversity, by inverse Simpson index, was decreased in IBD patients compared with their healthy co-twins. Compared with healthy twins, IBD patients had fewer clonotypes in common with other individuals, a difference most pronounced in patients showing signs of disease activity. The analysis was unable to tell apart different T cell subtypes. Concordant and discordant twins showed no difference in repertoire similarity, possibly because of limited statistical power.

Turning to this clonotype: Which antigen it targets is not known.

From each donor, an approximately 2.3 ml peripheral blood sample was collected into PAXgene tubes and kept at -80 degrees C. Without T cell sorting, total RNA was isolated from whole blood using the PAXgene blood miRNA kit on an automated QIAcube. Peripheral blood from monozygotic twin pairs, either concordant or discordant for inflammatory bowel disease, underwent deep TCRalpha and TCRbeta repertoire profiling that used unique molecular barcoding. Smoking habits were recorded for all twin pairs, and individuals were classified as current, former or never smokers. The protocol used for the library was 5' RACE. The input for every TCR library was 3500 ng of total RNA. cDNA was synthesized with SMARTScribe reverse transcriptase in eight separate reactions per sample. During cDNA synthesis, template switching introduced unique molecular identifiers that contained a 6-nucleotide sample barcode. TCRalpha and TCRbeta cDNA was amplified by two nested PCRs of around 16 and 10 cycles, with bead purification after each PCR. Before amplification, the cDNA was both treated with uracil DNA-glycosylase and purified with the QIAquick PCR purification kit. The second PCR added Illumina TruSeq-compatible adapters along with sample-specific barcodes. TapeStation and Qubit were used to check library quality and concentration, and roughly 5 ng of each library went into the pool. The pooled libraries were sequenced with 2 x 100 bp reads and custom sequencing primers on an Illumina HiSeq2500 single-index Rapid Run. From the authors' description of their analysis: MiGEC version 1.2.6 was used for UMI-based consensus assembly to correct PCR and sequencing errors. MiXCR version 2.1.1 was used to carry out V(D)J alignment, clonotype assembly and CDR3 extraction. To normalise gene usage, clonotype sharing and MAIT/NKT TCR abundance, the analysis used the top 1000, 10 000 and 20 000 clonotypes per sample. Diversity was computed as the inverse Simpson index with the vegan R package after downsampling to 27 000 UMIs. Paired Mann-Whitney U tests were applied to discordant twin pairs, and Benjamini-Hochberg correction was used for multiple testing. The reads went through TCRdb reprocessing, and each CDR3 protein sequence gets one entry with no DNA. The V and J calls, along with clone size, are taken from TCRdb and not from the paper's own processing. This sample's table carries over 130,000 distinct CDR3 sequences. The top ten clonotypes cover 2% to 3% of the sample.

The sequence links TRBV15 to TRBJ2-7; TCRdb names TRBD1, which stays unverified in the absence of DNA. This TCR came from a human donor with ulcerative colitis or Crohn's disease, or a healthy co-twin of an affected twin (not recorded which). The sequenced sample consisted of blood. Here the CDR3 is given as CATSRGADKTYEQYF. Reference TRBV15 and TRBJ2-7 genes cover what lies past the CDR3, so the full variable domain is DAMVIQNPRYQVTQFGKPVTLSCSQTLNHNVMYWYQQKSSQAPKLLFHYYDKDFNNEADTPDNFQSRRPNTSFCFLDIRSPGLGDTAMYLCATSRGADKTYEQYFGPGTRLTVT.